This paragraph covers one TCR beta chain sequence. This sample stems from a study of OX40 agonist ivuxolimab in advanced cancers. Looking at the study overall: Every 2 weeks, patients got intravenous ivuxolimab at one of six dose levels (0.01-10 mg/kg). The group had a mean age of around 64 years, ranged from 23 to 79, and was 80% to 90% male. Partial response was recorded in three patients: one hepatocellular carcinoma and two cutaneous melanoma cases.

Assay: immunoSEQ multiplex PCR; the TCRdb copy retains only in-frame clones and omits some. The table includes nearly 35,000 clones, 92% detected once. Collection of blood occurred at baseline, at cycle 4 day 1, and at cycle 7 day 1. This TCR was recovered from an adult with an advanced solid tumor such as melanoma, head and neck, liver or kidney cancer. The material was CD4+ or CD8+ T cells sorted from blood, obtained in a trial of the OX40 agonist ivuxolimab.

The CDR3 spells CSVAGETQYF. CDR3 DNA: TGCAGCGTTGCTGGGGAGACCCAGTACTTC. The chain joins TRBV29-1 to TRBJ2-5; D remains ambiguous. The CDR3 consists of 10 residues. Trimming left V 4 bases short and J 5 bases short, with 5 bases between. Germline V gives CDR1 SQVTM, CDR2 ANQGSEA.